The 31 T cell receptor beta chains reported below all come from one sample, sequenced in a study of regulatory T cells in long-lasting Graves disease. The time point here: newly diagnosed GD, antithyroid drugs for less than 3 months. The TCR library was made from RNA extracted from PBMCs. Arm-PCR of CDR3 regions and iRepertoire HTBI primers were the basis on which TCR beta libraries were built. MiXCR, run by TCRdb on the multiplex PCR reads, gives a single entry per CDR3 protein. The data show under 300,000 distinct CDR3 sequences, around 18% seen once. The sample was also reused in another study, on T cells in Graves' hyperthyroidism and ophthalmopathy.

Sample: peripheral blood mononuclear cells (PBMCs), taken at new diagnosis, from a patient treated with antithyroid drugs. All receptors derive from a woman aged 25 to 39 with Graves disease.

The rearrangement joins TRBV20-1 to TRBJ1-1; 9 bases align to TRBD1. This CDR3 has 13 residues. Germline V CDR1 and CDR2: DFQATT, SNEGSKA (reference sequence). With 4 bases clipped from V and 9 bases from J, the junction kept 9 bases outside the gene matches. The CDR3 DNA sequence: TGCAGTGCTACACCGGGACAGGGCGATAAAGCTTTCTTT. This codes for CSATPGQGDKAFF.

This clonotype was counted a single time. The rearrangement joins TRBV11-2 to TRBJ1-1, with D perhaps TRBD1 (6 bases). Germline loops: CDR1 SGHAT, CDR2 FQNNGV. V was cut by 1 base and J by 2 bases, with 14 bases left in between. The CDR3 totals 16 residues. The CDR3 nucleotides read TGTGCCAGCAGCTTAGCTTTCAGGGGCAAAAACACTGAAGCTTTCTTT. It encodes CASSLAFRGKNTEAFF.

This clonotype was seen only a few times. The CDR3 DNA follows: TGTGCCAGCAGCTTTTGGACAGATAACACCGGGGAGCTGTTTTTT. Translation gives CASSFWTDNTGELFF. This sequence joins TRBV11-1 and TRBJ2-2, with a weak D call TRBD1 (6 bases). Germline CDR1 and CDR2: SGHAT and FQDESV (reference sequence). The CDR3 sequence is 15 residues long. The ends were cut back, 3 bases at V and 2 bases at J, with 10 bases in the middle.

This clonotype was observed a handful of times. At one boundary the junction diverges from the germline segment, which might be a read error. The chain links TRBV7-7 to TRBJ2-2, with TRBD2 identical over 8 bases. From germline, CDR1 is SSHAT and CDR2 FNYEAQ (reference sequence). The CDR3 is made up of 15 amino acids. In nucleotides, the CDR3 is TGTGCTAGCAGCTTTAGCAGCGGGGGTGTCGGGGAGCTGTTTTTT. Its protein product is CASSFSSGGVGELFF.

Comment on this clonotype: A read error is likely here: a far larger clone is one base away. This sequence joins TRBV11-2 and TRBJ2-3; possible D gene TRBD1, 6 bases. V was trimmed by 5 bases and J by 0 bases, leaving 12 bases between them. CDR3 size: 15 residues. Germline loops: CDR1 SGHAT, CDR2 FQNNGV. The DNA for the CDR3 is TGTGCCAGCAGCCCGGACGGACAGAGCACAGATACGCAGTATTTT. This gives the protein CASSPDGQSTDTQYF.

This clonotype showed up many times. The chain uses TRBV5-1 and TRBJ1-1; 8 bases map to TRBD1. Germline V gene data show CDR1 as SGHRS and CDR2 as YFSETQ. The CDR3 is made up of 15 amino acids. J lost 4 bases, V lost 2 bases, and 7 bases had no gene match. Written as DNA, the CDR3 is TGCGCCAGCAGCTTCGACGGACAGGGCAGCACTGAAGCTTTCTTT. Its translation: CASSFDGQGSTEAFF. Drawing the rest from reference TRBV5-1 and TRBJ1-1, the complete variable domain is KAGVTQTPRYLIKTRGQQVTLSCSPISGHRSVSWYQQTPGQGLQFLFEYFSETQRNKGNFPGRFSGRQFSNSRSEMNVSTLELGDSALYLCASSFDGQGSTEAFFGQGTRLTVV.

This clonotype has ten or more counts. The V gene is TRBV2, the J gene TRBJ2-3; D is perhaps TRBD2 (5 bases). With 3 bases removed from V and 0 bases from J, the gap between germline ends came to 10 bases. The CDR3 is 15 amino acids. Germline V gene lookup returns CDR1 SNHLY and CDR2 FYNNEI. The CDR3 loop reads CASSDRRTSTDTQYF. CDR3 DNA: TGTGCCAGCAGTGATAGGCGGACTAGCACAGATACGCAGTATTTT.

This clonotype was seen ten or more times. The V call is TRBV6-1, the J call TRBJ2-5; possibly TRBD1 for D (6 bases). V gave up 2 bases and J gave up 7 bases, with 14 bases separating them. From germline, CDR1 is MNHNS and CDR2 SASEGT. The CDR3 loop spans 14 amino acids. The CDR3 region has the DNA TGTGCCAGCAGTGAACCTGGGGGCGAGGTGACCCAGTACTTC. It yields the protein CASSEPGGEVTQYF.

This clonotype came up many times. The chain employs TRBV5-1 and TRBJ1-2; no reliable D call. The CDR3 length is 15 residues. The V end lost 0 bases, the J end lost 2 bases, and 11 bases lay between the germline ends. The germline CDR1 and CDR2 sequences are SGHRS and YFSETQ. The CDR3 DNA follows: TGCGCCAGCAGCTTGGAGCCGTTCACAAACTATGGCTACACCTTC. Its translation: CASSLEPFTNYGYTF.

This clonotype was seen more than once but under ten times. The rearrangement uses TRBV6-1 and TRBJ2-3; D might be TRBD1 or TRBD2, each matching 6 bases. This CDR3 comprises 13 residues. CDR1 and CDR2 (germline): MNHNS, SASEGT. The V and J ends lost 7 bases and 6 bases respectively, with 14 bases between them. The CDR3 here is CASKEGGIDTQYF. The CDR3 nucleotides read TGTGCCAGCAAAGAGGGGGGCATCGATACGCAGTATTTT.

The rearrangement uses TRBV24-1 and TRBJ2-1, with 10 bases matching TRBD2. This CDR3 has 17 amino acids. CDR1 and CDR2 from the germline V gene are KGHDR and SFDVKD. V dropped 4 bases and J dropped 5; count of bases not matched to a gene: 10. The DNA for the CDR3 is TGTGCCACCAGTGACTCCTCTAGCGGGGGAGCTCACAATGAGCAGTTCTTC. Translating gives CATSDSSSGGAHNEQFF.

This clonotype was counted between two and nine times. The V gene is TRBV20-1, the J gene TRBJ1-2; D is uncertain. V lost 1 base and J 2 bases, leaving 8 bases between the germline ends. CDR1 and CDR2 (germline): DFQATT, SNEGSKA (reference sequence). The CDR3 covers 13 residues. CDR3 in DNA: TGCAGTGCTAGAGCCCGGGAGAACTATGGCTACACCTTC. It yields the protein CSARARENYGYTF.

Only a few counts were recorded for this clonotype. This rearrangement joins TRBV4-2 to TRBJ1-4; 8 positions match TRBD1. The CDR3 contains 14 residues. The J segment lost 8 bases and the V segment lost 0 bases, leaving 2 bases of the junction unmatched. Germline assignment: CDR1 LGHNA and CDR2 YNFKEQ. The CDR3 nucleotides are TGTGCCAGCAGCCAAGACAGGGGGCGGGAAAAACTGTTTTTT. Translating it yields CASSQDRGREKLFF.

This clonotype was detected a few times. The rearrangement joins TRBV27 to TRBJ2-1; D ambiguous. V lost 7 bases and J 4 bases, leaving 11 bases between the germline ends. Germline values: CDR1 MNHEY, CDR2 SMNVEV (reference sequence). The CDR3 has 13 residues. CDR3 nucleotide sequence: TGTGCCAGCAACGGCCGTGGTTACAATGAGCAGTTCTTC. As protein: CASNGRGYNEQFF.

The chain is built from TRBV11-2 and TRBJ1-1; D uncertain. V gave up 4 bases and J gave up 0 bases, with 15 bases separating them. The CDR3 is made up of 16 amino acids. CDR1 and CDR2 from the germline V gene are SGHAT and FQNNGV. The CDR3 reads CASSYLAGTVNTEAFF. CDR3 nucleotide sequence: TGTGCCAGCAGCTATCTAGCGGGAACCGTGAACACTGAAGCTTTCTTT.

The gene calls are TRBV7-2 and TRBJ2-1; maybe TRBD1 (8 bases). With 2 bases removed from V and 2 bases from J, the gap between germline ends came to 16 bases. Per the germline V gene, CDR1 is SGHTA and CDR2 is FQGNSA. The CDR3 is 17 amino acids. CDR3 in DNA: TGTGCCAGCAGCTTAACAGGGGGGGGGCAGGCCTACAATGAGCAGTTCTTC. Amino acid sequence: CASSLTGGGQAYNEQFF.

V is TRBV20-1 and J is TRBJ2-5; 7 positions agree with TRBD2. Germline V gene data show CDR1 as DFQATT and CDR2 as SNEGSKA (reference sequence). Trimming took 1 base from V and 6 from J; bases not matched to a gene: 8. The CDR3 is 14 residues long. The CDR3 DNA reads as TGCAGTGCTAGAGGTCGGGGGGATTGGAAGACCCAGTACTTC. It yields the protein CSARGRGDWKTQYF.

This clonotype was counted at least ten times. This chain connects TRBV2 to TRBJ1-2; TRBD1 might be the D (6 bases). This CDR3 is 14 amino acids long. V was pared by 5 bases and J by 8 bases, with 18 bases between. Germline loops: CDR1 SNHLY, CDR2 FYNNEI. The CDR3, as DNA: TGTGCCAGCAGTCCCTCCGGGGGGCCCGGGGGCTACACCTTC. This gives the protein CASSPSGGPGGYTF.

This clonotype was counted ten times or more. The genes are TRBV18 and TRBJ2-7; D uncertain. The CDR3 runs to 17 residues. V was trimmed by 3 bases and J by 0 bases, leaving 18 bases between them. Germline values: CDR1 KGHSH, CDR2 LQKENI. This CDR3 reads CASSPKYTSGSSYEQYF. The CDR3 DNA reads as TGTGCCAGCTCACCGAAATATACCTCTGGCAGCTCCTACGAGCAGTACTTC.

The J gene is TRBJ1-1, the V gene TRBV29-1; 11 positions match TRBD1. The germline V gene has CDR1 SQVTM and CDR2 ANQGSEA. Losses at the gene ends were 3 bases for V and 5 bases for J; bases not matched to a gene: 2. The CDR3 runs to 13 residues. The CDR3 nucleotides are TGCAGCGTTGAGGGGACAGGGGGGACTGAAGCTTTCTTT. Its translation: CSVEGTGGTEAFF.

The chain carries TRBV9 and TRBJ1-5, with D possibly being TRBD1 (5 bases). Deletions cut 4 bases from V and 4 bases from J, with 12 bases between. This CDR3 contains 14 residues. Looked up from germline, CDR1 is SGDLS and CDR2 is YYNGEE. The CDR3 region has the DNA TGTGCCAGCAGCTTTGGGACCGCAAATCAGCCCCAGCATTTT. It yields the protein CASSFGTANQPQHF.

This clonotype came up many times. CDR3 in DNA: TGCAGTGCTAGAGGGGGACGGGGCGATGGCTACACCTTC. It codes for CSARGGRGDGYTF. The J gene is TRBJ1-2, the V gene TRBV20-1; perhaps TRBD1 as D (5 bases). Germline V gene sequence: CDR1 DFQATT, CDR2 SNEGSKA (reference sequence). V was shortened by 1 base and J by 6 bases, with 12 bases between the two germline ends. The CDR3 is 13 residues long.

This clonotype was detected ten times or more. The rearrangement uses TRBV15 and TRBJ1-2; TRBD1 agrees at 7 bases. This CDR3 contains 13 residues. Germline V CDR1 and CDR2: LNHNV, YYDKDF (reference sequence). Trimming took 0 bases from V and 7 from J; bases not matched to a gene: 2. The CDR3 is CATSREQGTGYTF. DNA for the CDR3: TGTGCCACCAGCAGAGAACAGGGGACTGGCTACACCTTC.

This clonotype came up many times. The V gene is TRBV7-9, the J gene TRBJ2-7; D tentatively fits TRBD1 or TRBD2 (6 bases each). CDR1 and CDR2 (germline): SEHNR, FQNEAQ (reference sequence). Trimming left V 8 bases short and J 2 bases short, with 19 bases between. This CDR3 has 15 residues. The CDR3 reads CASDHKLGGTYEQYF. CDR3 nucleotides: TGTGCCAGCGACCACAAGCTGGGGGGCACCTACGAGCAGTACTTC.

This clonotype came up many times. The rearrangement uses TRBV4-1 and TRBJ1-1, with 7 bases matching TRBD1. The CDR3 sequence is 15 residues long. V was pared by 1 base and J by 4 bases, with 6 bases of the junction left unmatched. Per the germline V gene, CDR1 is MGHRA and CDR2 is YSYEKL. The CDR3 spells CASSQADREGTEAFF. CDR3 coding DNA: TGCGCCAGCAGCCAAGCAGACAGGGAGGGCACTGAAGCTTTCTTT.

The V and J genes are TRBV6-2 or TRBV6-3 and TRBJ2-7, with D possibly being TRBD1 or TRBD2 (5 bases each). V gave up 0 bases and J gave up 0 bases, with 15 bases separating them. This CDR3 comprises 17 residues. CDR1 is MNHEY, CDR2 SVGEGT, per germline. CDR3: CASSYSLGTGSSYEQYF. Here the CDR3 DNA reads TGTGCCAGCAGTTACTCGCTGGGGACGGGAAGCTCCTACGAGCAGTACTTC.

Comments on this clonotype: One junction end disagrees with the germline gene, perhaps due to a read error. This chain links TRBV7-9 with TRBJ1-2; no clear D gene. From germline, CDR1 is SEHNR and CDR2 FQNEAQ (reference sequence). This CDR3 region has 15 residues. In nucleotides, the CDR3 is TGTGTCAGCAGCCTAGGACGGGCCCTAGTCTATGGCTACACCTTC. Amino acid sequence: CVSSLGRALVYGYTF.

This clonotype was counted many times. The J gene is TRBJ2-5, the V gene TRBV10-2; 14 positions agree with TRBD2. CDR3 length equals 14 residues. The germline V gene encodes CDR1 WSHSY and CDR2 SAAADI. V trimming: 6 bases; J trimming: 4 bases; junction bases outside the gene matches: 1. This CDR3 reads CASRGTSGGETQYF. CDR3 bases: TGCGCCAGCAGAGGGACTAGCGGGGGAGAGACCCAGTACTTC.

This clonotype was seen at least ten times. V gene TRBV12-5 combines with J gene TRBJ1-2, with 12 bases matching TRBD1. The ends lost 6 bases at V and 8 bases at J; junction bases unmatched: 10. The germline V gene encodes CDR1 LGHNT and CDR2 FRNRAP. This CDR3 comprises 15 residues. CDR3 loop: CASGSWGQGARGYTF. Written as DNA, the CDR3 is TGTGCTAGTGGCTCCTGGGGACAGGGGGCGAGGGGCTACACCTTC. Filled out from reference TRBV12-5 and TRBJ1-2, the complete variable domain reads DARVTQTPRHKVTEMGQEVTMRCQPILGHNTVFWYRQTMMQGLELLAYFRNRAPLDDSGMPKDRFSAEMPDATLATLKIQPSEPRDSAVYFCASGSWGQGARGYTFGSGTRLTVV.

A few counts support this clonotype. V is TRBV27 and J is TRBJ1-5; 12 bases match TRBD1. V dropped 8 bases and J dropped 7; count of bases not matched to a gene: 6. CDR1 and CDR2 (germline): MNHEY, SMNVEV (reference sequence). CDR3 size: 14 residues. CDR3 sequence (DNA): TGTGCCAGCTCCGGGACAGGGGGCGCGCAGCCCCAGCATTTT. Residues: CASSGTGGAQPQHF.

This chain uses TRBV20-1 with TRBJ1-2; 7 bases align to TRBD1. In germline, CDR1 is DFQATT, CDR2 SNEGSKA (reference sequence). J was trimmed by 2 bases and V by 5 bases; bases with no gene match: 8. CDR3 length: 14 amino acids. The CDR3 here is CSAQAGTENYGYTF. The CDR3 region has the DNA TGCAGTGCTCAAGCCGGGACAGAGAACTATGGCTACACCTTC.